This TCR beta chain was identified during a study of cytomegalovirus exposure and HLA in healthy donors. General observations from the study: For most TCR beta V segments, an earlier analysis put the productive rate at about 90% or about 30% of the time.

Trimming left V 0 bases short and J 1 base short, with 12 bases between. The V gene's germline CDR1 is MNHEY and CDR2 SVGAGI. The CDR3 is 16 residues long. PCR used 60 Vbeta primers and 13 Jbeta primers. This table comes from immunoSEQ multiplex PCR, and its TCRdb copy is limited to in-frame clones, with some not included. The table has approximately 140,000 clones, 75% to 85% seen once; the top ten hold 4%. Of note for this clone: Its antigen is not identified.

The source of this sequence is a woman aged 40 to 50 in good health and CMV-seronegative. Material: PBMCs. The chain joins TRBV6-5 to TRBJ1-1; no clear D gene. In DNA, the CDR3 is TGTGCCAGCAGTTACTCCTTCCGGGGTACGAACACTGAAGCTTTCTTT. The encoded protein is CASSYSFRGTNTEAFF.